Listed below are T cell receptor beta chains from one sample, sequenced in a study of shared clonotypes between healthy human individuals. Sequenced by immunoSEQ multiplex PCR; TCRdb stores in-frame clones only, minus some. The sample includes about 1 million clones, more than 65% of them seen just once. What was sequenced was memory CD4+ T cells sorted from blood. The receptors were gathered from a young man in good health. CDR3s include the opening cysteine and the closing phenylalanine or tryptophan. Each record gives: J gene, V gene, D gene, clone size, CDR3 protein, CDR3 DNA. The D gene is left open where the match is weak. Rows give clone size only sometimes, using once, few, many, or a class for an expanded clone.

TRBJ1-1 TRBV5-4 TRBD1 once CASGVTGGTEAFF TGTGCCAGCGGGGTGACAGGGGGCACTGAAGCTTTCTTT
TRBJ2-3 TRBV19 NA NA CASSGRGTGTDTQYF TGTGCCAGTAGTGGGCGCGGGACGGGCACAGATACGCAGTATTTT
TRBJ2-1 TRBV19 NA NA CASGQGYNEQFF TGTGCCAGTGGCCAGGGATACAATGAGCAGTTCTTC
TRBJ2-5 TRBV28 NA NA CASSLQGTKETQYF TGTGCCAGCAGTTTGCAAGGAACCAAAGAGACCCAGTACTTC
TRBJ2-7 TRBV10-3 TRBD1 NA CAISEGGQGAYEQYF TGTGCCATCAGTGAGGGGGGACAGGGGGCCTACGAGCAGTACTTC
TRBJ1-5 TRBV19 NA NA CATSARSGNQPQHF TGTGCCACCTCGGCACGGAGCGGGAATCAGCCCCAGCATTTT
TRBJ2-2 TRBV25-1 TRBD1 once CARSPSGQGNTGELFF TGTGCCCGATCTCCCTCGGGACAGGGGAACACCGGGGAGCTGTTTTTT
TRBJ1-1 TRBV6-6 NA few CASSYQGIEAFF TGTGCCAGCAGTTATCAAGGGATTGAAGCTTTCTTT
TRBJ1-4 TRBV6-6 NA NA CASSYLGQGGEKLFF TGTGCCAGCAGTTACTTGGGTCAGGGTGGTGAAAAACTGTTTTTT
TRBJ1-3 TRBV6-5 NA NA CASSYSGSGSGNTIYF TGTGCCAGCAGTTACTCTGGGTCGGGTTCTGGAAACACCATATATTTT
TRBJ2-3 TRBV6-6 TRBD2 NA CASRTGTSVADTQYF TGTGCCAGCAGAACCGGGACTAGCGTAGCAGATACGCAGTATTTT